This T cell receptor beta chain was obtained from a study of CD8 T cells in ankylosing spondylitis. TCRdb independently ran MiXCR on the 5' RACE reads; one entry per CDR3 protein. The table records hundreds of thousands of distinct CDR3 sequences, roughly 20% of them present only once. CDR1 is LGHNA, CDR2 YNFKEQ, per germline. The CDR3 contains 16 residues. With 0 bases removed from V and 0 bases from J, the gap between germline ends came to 9 bases. This clonotype occurred many times. The sequenced material came from blood, either unsorted or a sorted T cell fraction (not recorded which). The TCR originated in a male donor with ankylosing spondylitis or in good health (not recorded which). J is TRBJ2-1 and V is TRBV4-2; D is unresolved. In nucleotides, the CDR3 is TGTGCCAGCAGCCAAGAGGGCGGCAACTCCTACAATGAGCAGTTCTTC. This encodes CASSQEGGNSYNEQFF.